The clone carrying this T cell receptor beta chain came up once. This sample is drawn from a study of blood T cell repertoires in COVID-19. Study-wide context: Material from acute and convalescent COVID-19 was sourced from the United States, Italy and Spain. PBMCs, B-cell-depleted T cells, or T cells provided the cDNA or gDNA that made up the material.

Per the germline V gene, CDR1 is SNHLY and CDR2 is FYNNEI. Trimming stripped 5 bases from V and 6 bases from J, with 14 bases between. This CDR3 has 13 residues. Original analysis: Reference gene primer amplification gave nucleated cell count estimates. Sequenced by immunoSEQ multiplex PCR; TCRdb stores in-frame clones only, minus some. V, J and clone size were drawn from that table, and D and trimming were deduced from the DNA. There are about 310,000 clones in the sample; 87% occur only once, and 1% lies in the top ten. Source material: peripheral blood. This receptor was obtained from a man aged 45-65 years with active or convalescent COVID-19. The V gene is TRBV2, the J gene TRBJ2-7; D might be TRBD1 (6 bases). This chain's CDR3 is CASSTGSVGEQYF. The DNA of the CDR3 is TGTGCCAGCAGTACAGGGTCCGTCGGCGAGCAGTACTTC.